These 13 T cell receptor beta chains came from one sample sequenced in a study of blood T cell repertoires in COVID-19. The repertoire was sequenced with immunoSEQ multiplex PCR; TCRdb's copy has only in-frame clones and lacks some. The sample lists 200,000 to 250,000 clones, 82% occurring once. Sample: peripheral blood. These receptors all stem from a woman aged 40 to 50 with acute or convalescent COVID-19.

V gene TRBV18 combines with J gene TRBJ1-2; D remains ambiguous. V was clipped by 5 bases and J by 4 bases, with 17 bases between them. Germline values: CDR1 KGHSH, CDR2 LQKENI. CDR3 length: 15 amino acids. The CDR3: CASSDVLAATYGYTF. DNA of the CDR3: TGTGCCAGCTCAGATGTCCTCGCGGCGACCTATGGCTACACCTTC.

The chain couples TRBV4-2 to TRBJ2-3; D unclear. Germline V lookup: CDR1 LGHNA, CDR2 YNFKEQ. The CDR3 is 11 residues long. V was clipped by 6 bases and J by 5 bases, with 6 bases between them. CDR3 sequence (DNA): TGTGCCAGCAGAGGAGAAGATACGCAGTATTTT. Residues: CASRGEDTQYF.

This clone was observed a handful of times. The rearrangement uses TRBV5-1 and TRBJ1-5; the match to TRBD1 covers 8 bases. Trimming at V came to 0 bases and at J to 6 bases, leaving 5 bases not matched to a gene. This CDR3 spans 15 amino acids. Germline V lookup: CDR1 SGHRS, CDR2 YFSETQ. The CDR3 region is CASSLVAGGRQPQHF. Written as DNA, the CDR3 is TGCGCCAGCAGCTTGGTGGCAGGGGGCCGTCAGCCCCAGCATTTT.

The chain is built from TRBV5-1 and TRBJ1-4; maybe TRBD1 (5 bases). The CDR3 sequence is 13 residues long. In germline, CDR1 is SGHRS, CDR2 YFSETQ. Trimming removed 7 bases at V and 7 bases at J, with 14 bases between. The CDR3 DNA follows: TGCGCCAGCCAACAGGCCCTAGGTGAAAAACTGTTTTTT. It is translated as CASQQALGEKLFF.

The CDR3 bases are TGTGCCAGTAGAGACAGGGGATCCTACAATGAGCAGTTCTTC. Its translation: CASRDRGSYNEQFF. This chain uses TRBV19 with TRBJ2-1, with TRBD1 matching 8 bases. The CDR3 consists of 14 residues. The V gene's germline CDR1 is LNHDA and CDR2 SQIVND (reference sequence). After removal of 6 bases from V and 1 base from J, the junction contained 2 bases not matched to a gene.

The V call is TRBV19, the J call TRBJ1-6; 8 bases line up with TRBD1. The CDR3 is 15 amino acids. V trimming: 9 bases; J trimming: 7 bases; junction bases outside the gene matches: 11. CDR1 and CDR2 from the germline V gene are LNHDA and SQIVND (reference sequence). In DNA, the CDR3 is TGTGCCAGCACCTTCCTGGACAGGGACAATTCACCCCTCCACTTT. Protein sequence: CASTFLDRDNSPLHF.

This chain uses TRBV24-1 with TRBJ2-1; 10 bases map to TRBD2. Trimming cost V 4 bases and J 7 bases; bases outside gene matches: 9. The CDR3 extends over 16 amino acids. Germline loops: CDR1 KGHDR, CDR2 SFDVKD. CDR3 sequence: CATSDPTSGVRNEQFF. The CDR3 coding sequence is TGTGCCACCAGTGACCCCACTAGCGGGGTCAGGAATGAGCAGTTCTTC.

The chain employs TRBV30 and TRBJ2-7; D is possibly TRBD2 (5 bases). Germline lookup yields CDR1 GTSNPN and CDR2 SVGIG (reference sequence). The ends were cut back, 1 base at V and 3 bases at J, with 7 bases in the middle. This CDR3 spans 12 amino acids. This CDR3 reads CAWSAGIYEQYF. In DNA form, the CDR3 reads TGTGCCTGGAGTGCCGGGATCTACGAGCAGTACTTC.

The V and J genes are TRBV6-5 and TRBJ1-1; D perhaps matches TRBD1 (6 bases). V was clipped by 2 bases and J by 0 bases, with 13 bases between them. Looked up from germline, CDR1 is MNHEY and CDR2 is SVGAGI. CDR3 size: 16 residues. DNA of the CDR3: TGTGCCAGCAGTTACGCTTACAGGGTGATGAACACTGAAGCTTTCTTT. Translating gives CASSYAYRVMNTEAFF.

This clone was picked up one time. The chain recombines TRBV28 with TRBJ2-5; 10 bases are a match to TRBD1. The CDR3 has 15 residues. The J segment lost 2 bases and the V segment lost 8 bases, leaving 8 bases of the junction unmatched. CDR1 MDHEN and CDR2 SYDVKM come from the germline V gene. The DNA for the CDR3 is TGTGCCAGCGGGGGGGCGGGACAGGGGCAAGAGACCCAGTACTTC. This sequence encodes CASGGAGQGQETQYF. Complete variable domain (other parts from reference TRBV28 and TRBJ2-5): DVKVTQSSRYLVKRTGEKVFLECVQDMDHENMFWYRQDPGLGLRLIYFSYDVKMKEKGDIPEGYSVSREKKERFSLILESASTNQTSMYLCASGGAGQGQETQYFGPGTRLLVL.

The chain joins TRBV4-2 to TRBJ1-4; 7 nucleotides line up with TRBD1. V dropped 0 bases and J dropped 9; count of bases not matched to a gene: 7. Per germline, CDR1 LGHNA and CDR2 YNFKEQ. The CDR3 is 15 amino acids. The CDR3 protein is CASSQEGGQSQKLFF. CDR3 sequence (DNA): TGTGCCAGCAGCCAAGAAGGGGGACAGTCCCAAAAACTGTTTTTT.

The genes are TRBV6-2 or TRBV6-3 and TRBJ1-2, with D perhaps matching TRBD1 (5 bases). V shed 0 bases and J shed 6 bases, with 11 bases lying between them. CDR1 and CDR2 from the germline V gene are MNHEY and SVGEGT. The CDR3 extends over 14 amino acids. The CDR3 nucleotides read TGTGCCAGCAGTTACTCGGGAGGGGCAGATGGCTACACCTTC. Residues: CASSYSGGADGYTF.

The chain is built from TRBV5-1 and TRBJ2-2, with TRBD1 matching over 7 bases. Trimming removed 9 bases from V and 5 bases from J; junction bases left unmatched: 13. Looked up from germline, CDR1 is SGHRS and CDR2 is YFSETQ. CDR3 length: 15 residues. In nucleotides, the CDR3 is TGCGCCACCCTGCGTGGGACAGAAGGGACCGGGGAGCTGTTTTTT. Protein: CATLRGTEGTGELFF.